The 15 T cell receptor beta chains below come from one sample, sequenced in a study of cytomegalovirus exposure and HLA in healthy donors. Both 60 Vbeta primers and 13 Jbeta primers went into the PCR. Sequenced by immunoSEQ multiplex PCR; TCRdb stores in-frame clones only, minus some. The data show around 92,000 clones, about 85% seen once. The specimen sequenced was PBMCs. The receptors were sampled from a girl aged 2 to 10 in good health and CMV-seropositive.

The V and J genes are TRBV13 and TRBJ2-7; D possibly corresponds to TRBD2 (7 bases). Germline CDR1 reads PRHDT; CDR2 reads FYEKMQ (reference sequence). The germline V and J ends were trimmed by 2 bases and 0 bases, with 14 bases remaining between them. The CDR3 extends over 16 amino acids. In DNA form, the CDR3 reads TGTGCCAGCAGCTTAAGGGGGGGGACAAGCTCCTACGAGCAGTACTTC. Its protein product is CASSLRGGTSSYEQYF.

This chain joins TRBV9 and TRBJ1-4, with D unclear. The germline V gene encodes CDR1 SGDLS and CDR2 YYNGEE. Trimming stripped 1 base from V and 7 bases from J, with 8 bases between. The CDR3 is 13 residues long. The CDR3 DNA reads TGTGCCAGCAGCGTATATTCGGGTGAAAAACTGTTTTTT. Its protein product is CASSVYSGEKLFF.

The chain recombines TRBV6-1 with TRBJ1-1, with D possibly matching TRBD1 (5 bases). This CDR3 region has 14 residues. The germline V and J ends were trimmed by 4 bases and 5 bases, with 14 bases remaining between them. The germline V gene encodes CDR1 MNHNS and CDR2 SASEGT. CDR3 sequence (DNA): TGTGCCAGCAGTGTCCAGGGAGGGAGTACTGAAGCTTTCTTT. It encodes CASSVQGGSTEAFF.

This chain joins TRBV29-1 and TRBJ1-2; 8 positions agree with TRBD1. Trimming cost V 6 bases and J 7 bases; bases outside gene matches: 7. Germline CDR1 and CDR2: SQVTM and ANQGSEA. The CDR3 is 12 amino acids. CDR3 sequence (DNA): TGCAGCGTACGGGACAGGACTTCTGGCTACACCTTC. As protein: CSVRDRTSGYTF.

In regard to this clone: In this CDR3 the conserved last residue, phenylalanine or tryptophan, is missing, so a read error is likely. This sequence joins TRBV7-9 and TRBJ1-1; 8 bases match TRBD1. The trim removed 5 bases at V and 4 bases at J, leaving 3 bases unmatched. The CDR3 consists of 13 residues. Germline CDR1 is SEHNR and CDR2 is FQNEAQ (reference sequence). The chain's CDR3 is CASSHGQGTEAFL. The CDR3 DNA reads as TGTGCCAGCAGCCACGGACAGGGCACTGAAGCTTTCCTT.

The J gene is TRBJ2-7, the V gene TRBV9, with 9 bases identical to TRBD2. Germline assignment: CDR1 SGDLS and CDR2 YYNGEE. The CDR3 is 17 amino acids. The V gene end was trimmed by 3 bases and the J gene end by 4 bases; junction bases not matched to a gene: 14. The CDR3 reads CASSAERTGLAPYEQYF. The CDR3 DNA sequence: TGTGCCAGCAGCGCCGAAAGAACGGGACTAGCCCCTTACGAGCAGTACTTC.

The rearrangement uses TRBV7-9 and TRBJ1-1; 8 nucleotides match TRBD1. The CDR3 runs to 15 residues. The germline V gene has CDR1 SEHNR and CDR2 FQNEAQ (reference sequence). J was trimmed by 1 base and V by 4 bases; bases with no gene match: 5. The CDR3: CASSSRTGQNTEAFF. The DNA for the CDR3 is TGTGCCAGCAGCTCCCGGACAGGGCAGAACACTGAAGCTTTCTTT.

This clone was seen only a few times. The chain uses TRBV6-5 and TRBJ2-1; 10 bases align to TRBD2. CDR1 and CDR2 from the germline V gene are MNHEY and SVGAGI. Unmatched junction bases numbered 5, after V lost 5 bases and J lost 4 bases. The CDR3 covers 15 residues. This CDR3 is CASSQTSGMYNEQFF. The CDR3 DNA sequence: TGTGCCAGCAGTCAAACTAGCGGGATGTACAATGAGCAGTTCTTC.

V and J are TRBV28 and TRBJ1-1, with 8 nucleotides matching TRBD1. Germline CDR1 is MDHEN and CDR2 is SYDVKM. Trimming removed 0 bases from V and 3 bases from J; junction bases left unmatched: 9. There are 17 residues in the CDR3. The CDR3 DNA reads as TGTGCCAGCAGTTTATGGTTGTGGGCGACAGGGGACACTGAAGCTTTCTTT. It is translated as CASSLWLWATGDTEAFF.

In its sample, this clone was seen once. The rearrangement uses TRBV6-5 and TRBJ2-1, with D possibly being TRBD1 (6 bases). The CDR3 runs 16 residues. Germline V gene data show CDR1 as MNHEY and CDR2 as SVGAGI. With 4 bases removed from V and 2 bases from J, the gap between germline ends came to 15 bases. CDR3 region: CASSSYLAGAYNEQFF. CDR3 coding DNA: TGTGCCAGCAGTTCCTACCTAGCAGGGGCCTACAATGAGCAGTTCTTC.

The chain uses TRBV27 and TRBJ2-7, with 9 bases lining up with TRBD2. CDR3 length: 15 amino acids. V lost 6 bases to trimming and J lost 1 base; unmatched junction nucleotides: 7. Germline loops: CDR1 MNHEY, CDR2 SMNVEV (reference sequence). In nucleotides, the CDR3 is TGTGCCAGCAGCCAAACTAGCGGGCCTTCCTACGAGCAGTACTTC. Translated, it gives CASSQTSGPSYEQYF.

The chain combines TRBV18 with TRBJ1-5; no firm D call. V gave up 6 bases and J gave up 5 bases, with 14 bases separating them. The CDR3 has 14 amino acids. Germline CDR1 KGHSH, CDR2 LQKENI. The CDR3 loop is CASSFGSGHQPQHF. The CDR3 region has the DNA TGTGCCAGCTCGTTCGGTTCTGGTCATCAGCCCCAGCATTTT.

A few counts support this clone. This sequence joins TRBV29-1 and TRBJ2-3; 7 bases map to TRBD2. Germline CDR1 reads SQVTM; CDR2 reads ANQGSEA. The J segment lost 2 bases and the V segment lost 7 bases, leaving 9 bases of the junction unmatched. The CDR3 spans 14 residues. The CDR3 reads CSANIAGLTDTQYF. The CDR3 region has the DNA TGCAGCGCCAATATAGCGGGTCTCACAGATACGCAGTATTTT.

This clone was found once. The rearrangement joins TRBV12-5 to TRBJ1-1, with unresolved D. Deletions cut 0 bases from V and 1 base from J, with 9 bases between. The germline gives CDR1 LGHNT, CDR2 FRNRAP. The CDR3 loop spans 15 amino acids. CDR3 loop: CASGLVPSQNTEAFF. The CDR3 nucleotides read TGTGCTAGTGGTTTGGTACCTAGCCAGAACACTGAAGCTTTCTTT.

This chain uses TRBV20-1 with TRBJ1-1; D is ambiguous. V lost 4 bases to trimming and J lost 4 bases, with 7 bases between them. This CDR3 spans 11 amino acids. The V gene's germline CDR1 is DFQATT and CDR2 SNEGSKA (reference sequence). CDR3 in DNA: TGCAGTGCTACTCGACTCACTGAAGCTTTCTTT. As protein: CSATRLTEAFF.